This T cell receptor beta chain was obtained from a study of T cells after yellow fever vaccination. Whole-study context: Some fractions had low cell numbers, and these were prepared with SMART-Seq v4 Ultra Low Input. The study, taken as a whole, reports: Secondary responses were weaker yet peaked faster, day 5 versus 15. Most primary-vaccination clones recurred post-booster (roughly 96% CD4, more than 85% CD8).

With 6 bases clipped from V and 9 bases from J, the junction kept 14 bases outside the gene matches. CDR3 size: 16 residues. CDR1 is MNHEY, CDR2 SMNVEV, per germline (reference sequence). This clonotype was seen ten or more times. What it recognizes is unknown. TCRdb ran MiXCR on the 5' RACE reads and lists one entry per CDR3 protein. Of 250,000 to 350,000 distinct CDR3 sequences listed, around 4.5% are singletons. The chain carries TRBV27 and TRBJ2-1; TRBD2 matches 10 bases. The specimen comprised PBMCs, sampled 15 days after the yellow fever booster vaccination. The source of this sequence is a man aged 18 to 30 who received the YFV17D yellow fever vaccine. CDR3 DNA sequence: TGTGCCAGCAGACGACGACCTAGCGGGGGATCGTTTGAGCAGTTCTTC. Translation gives CASRRRPSGGSFEQFF.